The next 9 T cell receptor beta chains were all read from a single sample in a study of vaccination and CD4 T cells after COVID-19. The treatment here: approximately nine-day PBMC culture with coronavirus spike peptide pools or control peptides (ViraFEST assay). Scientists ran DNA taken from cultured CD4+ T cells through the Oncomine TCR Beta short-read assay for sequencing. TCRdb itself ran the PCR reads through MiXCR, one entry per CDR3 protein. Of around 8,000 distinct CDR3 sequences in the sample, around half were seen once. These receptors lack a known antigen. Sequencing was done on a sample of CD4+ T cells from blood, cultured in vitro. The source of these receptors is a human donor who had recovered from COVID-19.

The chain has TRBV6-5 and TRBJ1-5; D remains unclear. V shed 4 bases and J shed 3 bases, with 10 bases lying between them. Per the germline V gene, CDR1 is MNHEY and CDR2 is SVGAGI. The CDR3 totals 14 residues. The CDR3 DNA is TGTGCCAGCAGTTCCACCAGTCCCAATCAGCCCCAGCATTTT. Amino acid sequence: CASSSTSPNQPQHF.

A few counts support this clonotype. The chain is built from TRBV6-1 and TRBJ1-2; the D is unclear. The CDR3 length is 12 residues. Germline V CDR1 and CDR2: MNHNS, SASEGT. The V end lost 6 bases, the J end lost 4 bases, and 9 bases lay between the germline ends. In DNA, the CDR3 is TGTGCCAGCAGCGACACATTCTATGGCTACACCTTC. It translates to CASSDTFYGYTF.

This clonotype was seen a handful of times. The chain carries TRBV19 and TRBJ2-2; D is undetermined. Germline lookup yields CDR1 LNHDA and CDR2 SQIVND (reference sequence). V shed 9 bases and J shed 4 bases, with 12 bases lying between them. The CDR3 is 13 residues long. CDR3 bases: TGTGCCAGCACCGACTGGGGCACCGGGGAGCTGTTTTTT. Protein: CASTDWGTGELFF. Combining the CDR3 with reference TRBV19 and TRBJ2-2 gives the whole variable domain DGGITQSPKYLFRKEGQNVTLSCEQNLNHDAMYWYRQDPGQGLRLIYYSQIVNDFQKGDIAEGYSVSREKKESFPLTVTSAQKNPTAFYLCASTDWGTGELFFGEGSRLTVL.

CDR3 protein: CASSAPTGVGYTF. The DNA of the CDR3 is TGTGCCAGCAGCGCTCCGACAGGGGTCGGCTACACCTTC. The chain carries TRBV7-9 and TRBJ1-2; 8 nucleotides line up with TRBD1. This CDR3 is built from 13 residues. Losses at the gene ends were 5 bases for V and 8 bases for J; bases not matched to a gene: 7. Germline CDR1 is SEHNR and CDR2 is FQNEAQ (reference sequence).

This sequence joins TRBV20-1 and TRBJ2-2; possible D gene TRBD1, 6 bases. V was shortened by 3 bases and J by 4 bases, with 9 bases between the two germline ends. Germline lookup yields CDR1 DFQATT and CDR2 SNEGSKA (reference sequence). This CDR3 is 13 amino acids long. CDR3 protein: CSASGTSTGELFF. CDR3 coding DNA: TGCAGTGCTAGCGGGACAAGCACCGGGGAGCTGTTTTTT.

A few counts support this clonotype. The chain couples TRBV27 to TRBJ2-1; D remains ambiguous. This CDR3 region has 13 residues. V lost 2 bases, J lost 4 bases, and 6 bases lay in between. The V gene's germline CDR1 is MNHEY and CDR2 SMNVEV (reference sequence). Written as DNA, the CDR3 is TGTGCCAGCAGTTTAAATAGGTACAATGAGCAGTTCTTC. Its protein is CASSLNRYNEQFF.

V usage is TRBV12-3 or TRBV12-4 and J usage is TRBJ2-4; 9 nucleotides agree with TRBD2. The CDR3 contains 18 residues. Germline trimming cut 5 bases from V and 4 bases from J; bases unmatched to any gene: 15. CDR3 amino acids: CASSPFGAGGPGKNIQYF. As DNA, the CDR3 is TGTGCCAGCAGTCCCTTCGGGGCGGGGGGGCCTGGAAAAAACATTCAGTACTTC.

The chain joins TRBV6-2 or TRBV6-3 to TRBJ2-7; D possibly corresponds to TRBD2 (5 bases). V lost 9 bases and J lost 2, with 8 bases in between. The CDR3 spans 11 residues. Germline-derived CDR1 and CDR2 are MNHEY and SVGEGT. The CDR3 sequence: CASMRAYEQYF. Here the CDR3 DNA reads TGTGCCAGTATGAGGGCCTACGAGCAGTACTTC.

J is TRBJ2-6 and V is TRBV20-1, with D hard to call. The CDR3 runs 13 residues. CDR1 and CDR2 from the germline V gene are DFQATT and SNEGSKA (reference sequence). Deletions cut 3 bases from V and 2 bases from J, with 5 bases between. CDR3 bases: TGCAGTGCTAGGCTGGCTGGGGCCAACGTCCTGACTTTC. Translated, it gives CSARLAGANVLTF.